This T cell receptor (beta chain) emerged from a study of cytomegalovirus exposure and HLA in healthy donors. Study-wide findings and caveats: CMV antigen specificity of a few CMV-associated chains was confirmed in vitro. A later analysis associated approximately 17,000 TCR beta sequences with HLA alleles at a 0.05 false discovery rate. Rarity characterized most TCR sequences, yet some public TCRs appeared in many donors.

In the PCR, 60 Vbeta and 13 Jbeta primers were used. Profiled with immunoSEQ multiplex PCR; TCRdb holds only in-frame clones, not every one. The repertoire holds 150,000 or so clones, with approximately 71% as singletons. In regard to this clone: Its antigen is unidentified.

All the people who gave samples were healthy bone marrow donors. The source is a man younger than 30 in good health and CMV-seropositive. The sample taken for sequencing was PBMCs.

The CDR3 DNA sequence: TGTGCCAGCAGTTACGGGAGGGCCCGGGAGACCCAGTACTTC. This codes for CASSYGRARETQYF. This chain joins TRBV6-5 and TRBJ2-5; 7 bases fit TRBD2. Germline V lookup: CDR1 MNHEY, CDR2 SVGAGI. The V segment lost 2 bases and the J segment 5 bases; nucleotides outside the gene matches: 5. The CDR3 consists of 14 residues.